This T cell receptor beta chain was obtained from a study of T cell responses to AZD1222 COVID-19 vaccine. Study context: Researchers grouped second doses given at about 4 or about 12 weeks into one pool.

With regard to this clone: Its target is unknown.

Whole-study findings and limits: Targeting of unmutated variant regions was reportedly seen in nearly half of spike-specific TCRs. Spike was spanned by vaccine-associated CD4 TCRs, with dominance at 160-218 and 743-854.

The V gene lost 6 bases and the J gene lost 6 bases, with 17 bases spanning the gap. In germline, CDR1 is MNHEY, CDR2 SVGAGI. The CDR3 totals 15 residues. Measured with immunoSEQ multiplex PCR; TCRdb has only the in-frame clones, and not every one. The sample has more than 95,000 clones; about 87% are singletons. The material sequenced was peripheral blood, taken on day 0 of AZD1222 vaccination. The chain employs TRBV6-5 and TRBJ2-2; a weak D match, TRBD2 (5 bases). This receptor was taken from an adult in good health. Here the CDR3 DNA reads TGTGCCAGCAGGTCCACACTAGTTCGTGCCGGGGAGCTGTTTTTT. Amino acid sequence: CASRSTLVRAGELFF.